These 4 T cell receptor beta chains originate from one sample sequenced in a study of brain T cells in children with intractable seizures. The table came from immunoSEQ multiplex PCR; TCRdb's copy has only in-frame clones and leaves some out. In the table there are under 45,000 clones, over 75% of which are singletons. The starting material was peripheral blood, obtained at surgery. The receptors originated from a girl aged 2-10 years with tuberous sclerosis and intractable seizures.

Worth noting for this clone: Mismatch with germline at one junction end may stem from a read error. The rearrangement joins TRBV11-2 to TRBJ2-1; 7 bases map to TRBD1. Germline values: CDR1 SGHAT, CDR2 FQNNGV. CDR3 length equals 11 residues. The DNA of the CDR3 is TGTGCCAGCAGCCTAGACAGGGAACAGTTCTTC. Translating gives CASSLDREQFF.

This chain uses TRBV28 with TRBJ1-3; weak D call: TRBD1 (5 bases). V was trimmed by 5 bases and J by 4 bases, leaving 15 bases between them. The CDR3 sequence is 15 residues long. The germline CDR1 and CDR2 sequences are MDHEN and SYDVKM. This chain's CDR3 is CASSTVEGRGNTIYF. CDR3 bases: TGTGCCAGCAGTACCGTCGAGGGGAGAGGAAACACCATATATTTT.

J is TRBJ1-4 and V is TRBV2, with D perhaps TRBD1 (6 bases). The germline V and J ends were trimmed by 2 bases and 2 bases, with 15 bases remaining between them. Germline CDR1 SNHLY, CDR2 FYNNEI. CDR3 length: 17 residues. The CDR3 loop reads CASSERRGAGTNEKLFF. CDR3 DNA sequence: TGTGCCAGCAGTGAAAGACGGGGGGCCGGGACTAATGAAAAACTGTTTTTT.

This clone appeared a single time. DNA of the CDR3: TGTGCCAGCAGTAAAGCTCTAAAAGAGACCCAGTACTTC. This sequence encodes CASSKALKETQYF. The chain has TRBV13 and TRBJ2-5; D gene ambiguous. This CDR3 has 13 amino acids. Trimming removed 6 bases at V and 3 bases at J, with 11 bases between. CDR1 and CDR2 (germline): PRHDT, FYEKMQ (reference sequence).